This TCR beta chain is drawn from a study of blood T cell repertoires in COVID-19. Study in general: The samples span acute and convalescent COVID-19 from the United States, Italy and Spain. From T cells, B-cell-depleted T cells, or PBMCs came the material, which was cDNA or gDNA.

CDR1 and CDR2 (germline): MNHEY, SMNVEV (reference sequence). V was clipped by 5 bases and J by 1 base; unmatched bases: 4. CDR3 size: 15 residues. Sequencing used immunoSEQ multiplex PCR; TCRdb keeps in-frame clones, though not all of them. Found here are around 270,000 clones, about nine tenths of them singletons; the top ten hold approximately 3.8%. The origin of this receptor is a man in his 60s who had recovered from COVID-19. V gene TRBV27 combines with J gene TRBJ1-3; TRBD1 matches 8 bases. The specimen was peripheral blood. The CDR3: CASSMTGESGNTIYF. In DNA form, the CDR3 reads TGTGCCAGCAGTATGACAGGGGAATCTGGAAACACCATATATTTT.